The TCR beta chain described here comes from a study of blood T cell repertoires in COVID-19. Study at large: Nucleic acid was either cDNA or gDNA, and it came from T cells, B-cell-depleted T cells, or PBMCs.

Libraries were prepared by immunoSEQ multiplex PCR; TCRdb keeps only in-frame clonotypes and omits some of them. The table has 150,000 to 200,000 clones, approximately 86% seen once. Germline CDR1 reads SGHNT; CDR2 reads YENEEA. Deletions cut 2 bases from V and 3 bases from J, with 7 bases between. The CDR3 has 13 amino acids. Material for sequencing was peripheral blood. The sequence came from a man between 65 and 85 years old with active or convalescent COVID-19. This chain uses TRBV11-3 with TRBJ1-1; weak D call: TRBD1 (6 bases). The CDR3 loop reads CASSLTGYTEAFF. The CDR3 region has the DNA TGTGCCAGCAGCTTAACAGGGTACACTGAAGCTTTCTTT.